Below, 27 T cell receptor beta chains from the same sample are listed, as sequenced in a study of graft-versus-host responses after intestinal transplantation. Measured with immunoSEQ multiplex PCR; TCRdb has only the in-frame clones, and not every one. The sample yields about 20,000 clones, around 77% seen once. Graft specimens yielded both intraepithelial and lamina propria lymphocytes. Sequenced here: ileum tissue, sampled 12 days after intestinal transplant. All receptors come from a human patient who received an intestinal transplant, so some T cells may come from the graft donor.

The chain joins TRBV19 to TRBJ1-1, with D possibly matching TRBD1 (6 bases). The germline V and J ends were trimmed by 3 bases and 1 base, with 12 bases remaining between them. CDR3 length: 15 residues. Germline-derived CDR1 and CDR2 are LNHDA and SQIVND (reference sequence). CDR3 sequence: CASSISGGSNTEAFF. CDR3 bases: TGTGCCAGTAGTATCTCTGGGGGCTCGAACACTGAAGCTTTCTTT.

V gene TRBV7-6 combines with J gene TRBJ2-2, with 11 nucleotides matching TRBD2. With V trimmed by 5 bases and J by 5 bases, 10 bases remained unmatched. Looked up from germline, CDR1 is SGHVS and CDR2 is FNYEAQ. The CDR3 totals 17 residues. CDR3 sequence: CASSRGLAGSLTGELFF. The CDR3 nucleotides are TGTGCCAGCAGCAGAGGACTAGCGGGTTCGCTGACCGGGGAGCTGTTTTTT.

The chain has TRBV7-9 and TRBJ2-1; weak D call: TRBD2 (6 bases). CDR3 length: 18 residues. The germline V and J ends were trimmed by 1 base and 6 bases, with 22 bases remaining between them. Germline V gene sequence: CDR1 SEHNR, CDR2 FQNEAQ (reference sequence). The CDR3 reads CASSLGALAGPRPNEQFF. As DNA, the CDR3 is TGTGCCAGCAGCTTAGGAGCCCTTGCGGGGCCTCGGCCCAATGAGCAGTTCTTC. The variable domain in full, with the rest retrieved from reference TRBV7-9 and TRBJ2-1, is DTGVSQNPRHKITKRGQNVTFRCDPISEHNRLYWYRQTLGQGPEFLTYFQNEAQLEKSRLLSDRFSAERPKGSFSTLEIQRTEQGDSAMYLCASSLGALAGPRPNEQFFGPGTRLTVL.

The chain has TRBV7-9 and TRBJ1-1; maybe TRBD1 (5 bases). The CDR3 spans 13 residues. V lost 1 base to trimming and J lost 3 bases, with 6 bases between them. The germline CDR1 and CDR2 sequences are SEHNR and FQNEAQ (reference sequence). The DNA for the CDR3 is TGTGCCAGCAGCTTAGAAGGGGACACTGAAGCTTTCTTT. Translation gives CASSLEGDTEAFF.

A few counts support this clone. The chain uses TRBV7-2 and TRBJ2-2; no clear D. CDR1 is SGHTA, CDR2 FQGNSA, per germline. V was clipped by 5 bases and J by 8 bases, with 12 bases between them. CDR3 length: 13 residues. CDR3 sequence: CASSPKRLGELFF. The CDR3 DNA is TGTGCCAGCAGCCCCAAGAGGCTGGGGGAGCTGTTTTTT.

The chain employs TRBV2 and TRBJ1-5; 10 bases agree with TRBD1. The germline CDR1 and CDR2 sequences are SNHLY and FYNNEI. The CDR3 has 16 amino acids. J gave up 6 bases and V 6 bases, and 11 bases lay outside the gene matches. Here the CDR3 reads CASRAQTGGAGQPQHF. The CDR3 region has the DNA TGTGCCAGCAGGGCCCAGACAGGGGGCGCGGGTCAGCCCCAGCATTTT.

DNA for the CDR3: TGTGCCAGCAGTCGTAGCTACGAAAGCACCTTC. It yields the protein CASSRSYESTF. V usage is TRBV6-1 and J usage is TRBJ1-2; D unresolved. Trimming cost V 5 bases and J 13 bases, with 14 bases left between them. The germline V gene encodes CDR1 MNHNS and CDR2 SASEGT. The CDR3 is 11 residues long.

This rearrangement joins TRBV19 to TRBJ1-2; D not resolved. This CDR3 contains 13 residues. The germline V gene has CDR1 LNHDA and CDR2 SQIVND (reference sequence). The V gene lost 4 bases and the J gene lost 3 bases, with 9 bases spanning the gap. This CDR3 reads CASSKAGDYGYTF. Written as DNA, the CDR3 is TGTGCCAGTAGTAAGGCAGGCGACTATGGCTACACCTTC.

This chain links TRBV19 with TRBJ2-7, with TRBD2 matching over 7 bases. CDR3 length: 15 residues. The germline CDR1 and CDR2 sequences are LNHDA and SQIVND (reference sequence). With V trimmed by 3 bases and J by 2 bases, 7 bases remained unmatched. The DNA for the CDR3 is TGTGCCAGTAGTATTTCTGGGGAGGGAACCTACGAGCAGTACTTC. It yields the protein CASSISGEGTYEQYF.

This clone was picked up one time. The chain recombines TRBV11-2 with TRBJ1-2; D is undetermined. The V end lost 0 bases, the J end lost 8 bases, and 16 bases lay between the germline ends. CDR3 length: 15 residues. CDR1 is SGHAT, CDR2 FQNNGV, per germline. The CDR3 sequence: CASSLDWPSARGYTF. DNA for the CDR3: TGTGCCAGCAGCTTAGATTGGCCCAGCGCTAGAGGCTACACCTTC.

This clone has a handful of counts. The rearrangement uses TRBV7-2 and TRBJ2-7; no reliable D call. The CDR3 consists of 14 residues. V shed 3 bases and J shed 5 bases, with 14 bases lying between them. CDR1 is SGHTA and CDR2 is FQGNSA in the germline V gene. The CDR3 DNA reads TGTGCCAGCAGCTTCGGTATAATAAGCGACGAGCAGTACTTC. It yields the protein CASSFGIISDEQYF.

This chain uses TRBV9 with TRBJ2-3, with 12 bases matching TRBD2. This CDR3 has 16 residues. Germline V gene sequence: CDR1 SGDLS, CDR2 YYNGEE. The V and J ends lost 0 bases and 7 bases, in that order; junction bases with no gene match: 6. CDR3 coding DNA: TGTGCCAGCAGCGTAGGAGGACTAGCGGGATTGAATACGCAGTATTTT. This sequence encodes CASSVGGLAGLNTQYF.

As concerns this clone: Within the sample, other DNA sequences also encode this same CDR3. V and J are TRBV27 and TRBJ2-7; TRBD1 might be the D (6 bases). Germline V gene data show CDR1 as MNHEY and CDR2 as SMNVEV (reference sequence). Trimming cost V 6 bases and J 4 bases, with 13 bases left between them. The CDR3 covers 13 residues. The CDR3 loop is CASRLDSSYEQYF. The CDR3 bases are TGTGCCAGCAGACTGGACAGTTCATACGAGCAGTACTTC.

Only one count was recorded for this clone. The J gene is TRBJ2-3, the V gene TRBV4-1; 7 nucleotides agree with TRBD2. The CDR3 spans 16 residues. The germline CDR1 and CDR2 sequences are MGHRA and YSYEKL. Trimming cost V 0 bases and J 2 bases; bases outside gene matches: 5. The CDR3 DNA sequence: TGCGCCAGCAGCCAAGACTGGGGGGGACCCACAGATACGCAGTATTTT. Translation gives CASSQDWGGPTDTQYF.

V is TRBV29-1 and J is TRBJ1-5; 11 nucleotides match TRBD1. The J segment lost 8 bases and the V segment lost 6 bases, leaving 9 bases of the junction unmatched. The CDR3 has 14 residues. Germline V gives CDR1 SQVTM, CDR2 ANQGSEA. The CDR3, as DNA: TGCAGCGTCACCCGGGACAGGGGGAAAAAGCCCCAGCATTTT. Protein product: CSVTRDRGKKPQHF.

This clone was detected a few times. V gene TRBV11-2 combines with J gene TRBJ1-5; D is uncertain. V was pared by 4 bases and J by 0 bases, with 7 bases between. The germline gives CDR1 SGHAT, CDR2 FQNNGV. The CDR3 contains 14 residues. The CDR3 loop reads CASSYPGSNQPQHF. In DNA form, the CDR3 reads TGTGCCAGCAGCTACCCAGGTAGCAATCAGCCCCAGCATTTT.

This clone was observed a few times. This rearrangement joins TRBV27 to TRBJ2-3, with D hard to call. The germline CDR1 and CDR2 sequences are MNHEY and SMNVEV (reference sequence). The CDR3 contains 15 residues. V was pared by 0 bases and J by 1 base, with 8 bases between. In DNA form, the CDR3 reads TGTGCCAGCAGTTTATCGGCTAGTCGCACAGATACGCAGTATTTT. It specifies CASSLSASRTDTQYF.

This rearrangement joins TRBV4-1 to TRBJ2-7; no clear D gene. The CDR3 is 16 residues long. The germline gives CDR1 MGHRA, CDR2 YSYEKL. V was clipped by 2 bases and J by 7 bases, with 21 bases between them. The CDR3: CASSQPLGRPSEEQYF. The CDR3 DNA sequence: TGCGCCAGCAGCCAACCGTTGGGCCGACCATCGGAAGAGCAGTACTTC.

The V call is TRBV18, the J call TRBJ1-6; 7 nucleotides agree with TRBD1. The CDR3 is 15 residues long. Germline V lookup: CDR1 KGHSH, CDR2 LQKENI. V lost 5 bases to trimming and J lost 10 bases; unmatched junction nucleotides: 11. The CDR3 spells CASSIEMTGLSPLHF. CDR3 bases: TGTGCCAGCTCAATCGAGATGACAGGGCTGTCACCCCTCCACTTT.

J is TRBJ2-7 and V is TRBV11-2; tentatively, D is TRBD2 (5 bases). The ends were cut back, 5 bases at V and 2 bases at J, with 13 bases in the middle. Germline values: CDR1 SGHAT, CDR2 FQNNGV. CDR3 length: 14 residues. The CDR3 bases are TGTGCCAGCAGCCCCTCCGGGATTCCCTACGAGCAGTACTTC. Translated, it gives CASSPSGIPYEQYF.

A remark on this clone: Other DNA sequences in the sample encode the same CDR3. This rearrangement joins TRBV5-4 to TRBJ2-1; a possible D gene is TRBD2 (6 bases). Germline CDR1 is SGHNT and CDR2 is YYREEE (reference sequence). CDR3 length equals 14 residues. V lost 0 bases and J lost 4, with 8 bases in between. As DNA, the CDR3 is TGTGCCAGCAGCTTGGGTGGGGGGTACAATGAGCAGTTCTTC. This encodes CASSLGGGYNEQFF.

The V gene is TRBV5-5, the J gene TRBJ1-1, with 8 nucleotides matching TRBD1. Germline-derived CDR1 and CDR2 are SGHKS and YYEKEE (reference sequence). V shed 4 bases and J 4 bases; nucleotides not matched to a gene: 3. The CDR3 is 13 amino acids. This CDR3 is CASSTDRGTEAFF. The CDR3 DNA reads TGTGCCAGCAGCACCGACAGGGGCACTGAAGCTTTCTTT.

This clone showed up just once. The chain links TRBV18 to TRBJ1-4; possible D gene TRBD1, 5 bases. Deletions cut 3 bases from V and 3 bases from J, with 11 bases between. Per germline, CDR1 KGHSH and CDR2 LQKENI. The CDR3 sequence is 15 residues long. The CDR3 nucleotides read TGTGCCAGCTCACCCCTGGGGGGACCTAATGAAAAACTGTTTTTT. Amino acids: CASSPLGGPNEKLFF.

This clone was counted a few times. The V and J genes are TRBV6-6 and TRBJ1-2; D ambiguous. This CDR3 is 14 amino acids long. Germline values: CDR1 MNHNY, CDR2 SVGAGI (reference sequence). Trimming removed 2 bases at V and 4 bases at J, with 11 bases between. In DNA, the CDR3 is TGTGCCAGCAGTTACAGTACACATGTCTATGGCTACACCTTC. Amino acids: CASSYSTHVYGYTF.

J is TRBJ2-1 and V is TRBV6-5, with TRBD1 matching over 7 bases. Germline CDR1 and CDR2: MNHEY and SVGAGI. CDR3 length equals 12 residues. V lost 5 bases, J lost 15 bases, and 10 bases stayed unmatched. The CDR3 spells CASSHQGVARFF. DNA for the CDR3: TGTGCCAGCAGTCATCAGGGGGTGGCGCGGTTCTTC.

In the case of this clone: Other DNA sequences from this sample encode an identical CDR3 as well. J is TRBJ2-1 and V is TRBV5-4; 9 bases align to TRBD2. V lost 4 bases and J lost 7; bases outside the gene matches: 12. CDR3 length equals 16 residues. The V gene's germline CDR1 is SGHNT and CDR2 YYREEE (reference sequence). The CDR3 loop is CASSPWIAGALNEQFF. CDR3 bases: TGTGCCAGCAGCCCCTGGATAGCGGGGGCCTTGAATGAGCAGTTCTTC.

The chain links TRBV5-5 to TRBJ1-6; D possibly corresponds to TRBD1 (6 bases). Trimming took 4 bases from V and 0 from J, leaving 14 bases between them. The CDR3 extends over 17 amino acids. Germline V lookup: CDR1 SGHKS, CDR2 YYEKEE (reference sequence). CDR3 DNA: TGTGCCAGCAGCCCCAGCGACAGGAGCTCCTATAATTCACCCCTCCACTTT. This sequence encodes CASSPSDRSSYNSPLHF.